This T cell receptor beta chain emerged from a study of CD8+ T cells in alopecia areata. V lost 10 bases and J 10 bases, leaving 17 bases between the germline ends. The CDR3 length is 13 residues. Germline CDR1 reads MNHEY; CDR2 reads SVGAGI. As to treatment: oral pan-JAK inhibitor, 5-10 mg twice daily. Concerning this clone: No antigen is known for it.

Study-wide results and limits: Under tofacitinib, numerous expanded lesional clonotypes remained detectable in scalp and blood.

RNA extraction and reverse transcription yielded cDNA as sequencing template. Using immunoSEQ multiplex PCR, the repertoire was profiled, and TCRdb retains in-frame clones only, with some absent. The sample yields about 190,000 clones, roughly 50% seen once. V usage is TRBV6-5 and J usage is TRBJ1-6, with D possibly being TRBD1 (5 bases). The receptor was derived from a human donor with alopecia areata. The sample in question was CD8+ T cells sorted from blood, obtained at week 24, from a patient treated with tofacitinib. This CDR3 reads CATSGGFNSPLHF. CDR3 DNA sequence: TGTGCCACTAGTGGGGGGTTTAACTCACCCCTCCACTTT.